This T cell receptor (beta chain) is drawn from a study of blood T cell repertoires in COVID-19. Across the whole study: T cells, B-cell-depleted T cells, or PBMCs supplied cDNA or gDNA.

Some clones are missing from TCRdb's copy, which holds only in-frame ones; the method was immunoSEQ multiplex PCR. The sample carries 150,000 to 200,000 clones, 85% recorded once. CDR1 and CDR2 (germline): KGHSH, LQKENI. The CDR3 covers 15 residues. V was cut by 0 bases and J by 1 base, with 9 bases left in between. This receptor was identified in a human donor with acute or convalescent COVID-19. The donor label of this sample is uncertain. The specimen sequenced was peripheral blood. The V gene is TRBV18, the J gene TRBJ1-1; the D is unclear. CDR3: CASSPPGGPNTEAFF. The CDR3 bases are TGTGCCAGCTCACCACCCGGAGGGCCGAACACTGAAGCTTTCTTT. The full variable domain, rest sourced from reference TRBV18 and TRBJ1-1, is NAGVMQNPRHLVRRRGQEARLRCSPMKGHSHVYWYRQLPEEGLKFMVYLQKENIIDESGMPKERFSAEFPKEGPSILRIQQVVRGDSAAYFCASSPPGGPNTEAFFGQGTRLTVV.